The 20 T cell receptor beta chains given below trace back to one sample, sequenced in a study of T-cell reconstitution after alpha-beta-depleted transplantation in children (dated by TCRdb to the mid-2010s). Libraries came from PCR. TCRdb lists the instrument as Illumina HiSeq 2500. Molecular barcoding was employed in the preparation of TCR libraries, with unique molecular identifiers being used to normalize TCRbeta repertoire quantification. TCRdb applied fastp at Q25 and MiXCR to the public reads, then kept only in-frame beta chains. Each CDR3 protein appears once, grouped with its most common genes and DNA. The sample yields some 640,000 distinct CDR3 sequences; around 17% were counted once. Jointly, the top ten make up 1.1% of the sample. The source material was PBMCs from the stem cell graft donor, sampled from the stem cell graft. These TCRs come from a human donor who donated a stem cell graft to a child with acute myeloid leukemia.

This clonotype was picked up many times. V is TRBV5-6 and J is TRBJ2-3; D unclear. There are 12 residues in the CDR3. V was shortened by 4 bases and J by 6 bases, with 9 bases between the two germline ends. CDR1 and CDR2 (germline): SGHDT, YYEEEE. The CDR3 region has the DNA TGTGCCAGCAGCCCAAGATCTGATACGCAGTATTTT. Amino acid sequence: CASSPRSDTQYF.

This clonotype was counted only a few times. CDR3 amino acids: CASSLGPGYDTGELFF. CDR3 nucleotide sequence: TGTGCCAGCAGCTTAGGCCCGGGGTACGACACCGGGGAGCTGTTTTTT. V and J are TRBV7-3 and TRBJ2-2, with D possibly matching TRBD2 (5 bases). This CDR3 has 16 residues. Germline CDR1 SGHTA, CDR2 FQGTGA. Trimming removed 2 bases at V and 3 bases at J, with 13 bases between.

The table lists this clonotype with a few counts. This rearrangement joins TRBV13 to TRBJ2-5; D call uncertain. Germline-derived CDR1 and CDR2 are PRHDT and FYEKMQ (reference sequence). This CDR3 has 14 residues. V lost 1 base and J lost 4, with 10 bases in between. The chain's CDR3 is CASSLEGGIETQYF. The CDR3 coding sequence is TGTGCCAGCAGCTTAGAAGGCGGAATAGAGACCCAGTACTTC.

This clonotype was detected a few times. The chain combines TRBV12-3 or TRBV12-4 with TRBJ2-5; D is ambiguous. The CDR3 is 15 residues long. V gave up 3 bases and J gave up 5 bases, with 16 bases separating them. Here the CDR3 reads CASSLSQVRVETQYF. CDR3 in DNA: TGTGCCAGCAGTTTGAGCCAGGTGCGCGTGGAGACCCAGTACTTC.

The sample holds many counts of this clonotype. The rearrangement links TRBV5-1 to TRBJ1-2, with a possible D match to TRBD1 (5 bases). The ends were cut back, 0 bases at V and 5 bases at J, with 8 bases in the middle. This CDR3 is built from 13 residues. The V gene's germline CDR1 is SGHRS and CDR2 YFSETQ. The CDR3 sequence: CASSLEDIYGYTF. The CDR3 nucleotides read TGCGCCAGCAGCTTGGAGGACATATATGGCTACACCTTC.

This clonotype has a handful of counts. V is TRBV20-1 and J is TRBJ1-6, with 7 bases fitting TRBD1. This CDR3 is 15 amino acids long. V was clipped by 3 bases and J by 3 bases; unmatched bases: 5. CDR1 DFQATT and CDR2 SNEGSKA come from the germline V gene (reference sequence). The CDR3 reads CSARGGTDYNSPLHF. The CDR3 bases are TGCAGTGCTAGGGGGGGGACAGACTATAATTCACCCCTCCACTTT.

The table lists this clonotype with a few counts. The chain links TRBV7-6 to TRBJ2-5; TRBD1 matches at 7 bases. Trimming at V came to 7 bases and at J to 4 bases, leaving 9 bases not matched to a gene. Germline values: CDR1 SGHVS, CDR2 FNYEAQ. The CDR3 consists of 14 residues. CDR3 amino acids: CASTRKGALETQYF. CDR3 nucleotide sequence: TGTGCCAGCACGAGAAAGGGGGCCTTAGAGACCCAGTACTTC.

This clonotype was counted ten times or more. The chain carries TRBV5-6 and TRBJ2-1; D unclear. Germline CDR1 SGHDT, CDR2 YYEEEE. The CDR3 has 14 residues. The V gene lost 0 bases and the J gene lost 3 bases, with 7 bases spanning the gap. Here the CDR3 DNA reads TGTGCCAGCAGCTTGGAACAGTACTACAATGAGCAGTTCTTC. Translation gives CASSLEQYYNEQFF.

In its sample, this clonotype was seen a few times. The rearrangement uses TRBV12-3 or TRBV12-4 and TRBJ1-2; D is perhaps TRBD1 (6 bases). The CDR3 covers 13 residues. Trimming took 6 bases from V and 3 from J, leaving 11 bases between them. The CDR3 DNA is TGTGCCAGCAGCCCCCCAGGGGACTATGGCTACACCTTC. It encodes CASSPPGDYGYTF.

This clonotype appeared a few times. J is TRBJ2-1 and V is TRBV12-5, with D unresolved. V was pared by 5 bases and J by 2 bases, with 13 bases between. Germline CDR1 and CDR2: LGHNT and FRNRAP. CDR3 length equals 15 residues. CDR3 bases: TGTGCTAGTGGTCAAGCCCCCGTTCCCTACAATGAGCAGTTCTTC. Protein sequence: CASGQAPVPYNEQFF.

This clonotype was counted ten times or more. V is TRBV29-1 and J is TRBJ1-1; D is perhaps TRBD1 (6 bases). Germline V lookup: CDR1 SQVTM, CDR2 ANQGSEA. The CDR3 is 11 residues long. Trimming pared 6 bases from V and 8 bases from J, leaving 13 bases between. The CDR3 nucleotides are TGCAGCGTCCTGACAGGAGAAGAAGCTTTCTTT. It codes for CSVLTGEEAFF.

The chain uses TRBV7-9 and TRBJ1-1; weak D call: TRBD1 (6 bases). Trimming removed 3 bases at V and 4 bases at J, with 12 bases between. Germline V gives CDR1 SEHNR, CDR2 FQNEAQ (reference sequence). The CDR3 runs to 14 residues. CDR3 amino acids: CASSFSGDRTEAFF. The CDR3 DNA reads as TGTGCCAGCAGCTTTTCAGGGGATCGCACTGAAGCTTTCTTT.

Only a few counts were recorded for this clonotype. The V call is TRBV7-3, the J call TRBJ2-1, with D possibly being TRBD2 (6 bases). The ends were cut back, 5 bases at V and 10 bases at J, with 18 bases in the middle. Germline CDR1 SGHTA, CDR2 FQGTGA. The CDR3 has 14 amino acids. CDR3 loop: CASSTRDSRQEQFF. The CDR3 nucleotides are TGTGCCAGCAGCACCCGGGACTCCCGGCAGGAGCAGTTCTTC. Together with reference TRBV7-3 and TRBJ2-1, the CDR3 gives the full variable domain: GAGVSQTPSNKVTEKGKYVELRCDPISGHTALYWYRQSLGQGPEFLIYFQGTGAADDSGLPNDRFFAVRPEGSVSTLKIQRTERGDSAVYLCASSTRDSRQEQFFGPGTRLTVL.

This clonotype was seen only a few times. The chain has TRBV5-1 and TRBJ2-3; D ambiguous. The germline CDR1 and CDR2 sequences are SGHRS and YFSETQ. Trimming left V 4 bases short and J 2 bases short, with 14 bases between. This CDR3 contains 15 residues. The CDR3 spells CASSPRLSATDTQYF. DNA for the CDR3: TGCGCCAGCAGCCCGCGGCTCAGTGCCACAGATACGCAGTATTTT. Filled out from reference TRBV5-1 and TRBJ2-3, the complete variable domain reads KAGVTQTPRYLIKTRGQQVTLSCSPISGHRSVSWYQQTPGQGLQFLFEYFSETQRNKGNFPGRFSGRQFSNSRSEMNVSTLELGDSALYLCASSPRLSATDTQYFGPGTRLTVL.

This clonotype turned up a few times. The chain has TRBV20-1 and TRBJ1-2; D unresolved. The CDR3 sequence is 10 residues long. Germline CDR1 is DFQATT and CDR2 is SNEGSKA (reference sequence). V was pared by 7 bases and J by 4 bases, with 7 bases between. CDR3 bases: TGCAGTGTCTGGGGCTATGGCTACACCTTC. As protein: CSVWGYGYTF.

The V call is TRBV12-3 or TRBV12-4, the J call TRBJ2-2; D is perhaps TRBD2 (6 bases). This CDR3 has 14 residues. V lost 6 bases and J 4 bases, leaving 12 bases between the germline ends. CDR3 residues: CASSQYSGTGELFF. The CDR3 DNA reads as TGTGCCAGCAGCCAATATAGCGGCACCGGGGAGCTGTTTTTT.

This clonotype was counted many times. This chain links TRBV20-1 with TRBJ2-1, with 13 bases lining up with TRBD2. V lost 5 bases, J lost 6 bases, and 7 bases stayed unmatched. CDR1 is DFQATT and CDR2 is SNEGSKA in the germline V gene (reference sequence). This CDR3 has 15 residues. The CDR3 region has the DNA TGCAGTGCTCTGGGACTAGCGGGGCTGGCCAATGAGCAGTTCTTC. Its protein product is CSALGLAGLANEQFF.

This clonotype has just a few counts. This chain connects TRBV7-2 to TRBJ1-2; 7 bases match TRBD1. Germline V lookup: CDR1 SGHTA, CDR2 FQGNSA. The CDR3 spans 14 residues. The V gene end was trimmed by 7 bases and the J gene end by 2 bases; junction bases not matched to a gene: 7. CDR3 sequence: CASTQGGVNYGYTF. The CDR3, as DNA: TGTGCCAGCACGCAGGGGGGTGTGAACTATGGCTACACCTTC.

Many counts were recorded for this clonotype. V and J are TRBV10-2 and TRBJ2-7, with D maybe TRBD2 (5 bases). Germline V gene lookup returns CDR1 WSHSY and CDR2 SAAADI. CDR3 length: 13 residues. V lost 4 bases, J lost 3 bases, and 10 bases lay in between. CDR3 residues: CASSVGRHYEQYV. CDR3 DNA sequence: TGCGCCAGCAGTGTAGGGAGACACTACGAGCAGTACGTC.

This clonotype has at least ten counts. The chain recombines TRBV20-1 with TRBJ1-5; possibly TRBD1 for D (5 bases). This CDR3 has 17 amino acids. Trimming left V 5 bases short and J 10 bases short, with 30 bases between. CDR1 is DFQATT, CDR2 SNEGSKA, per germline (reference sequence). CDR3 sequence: CSALDGGGVGTNRPQHF. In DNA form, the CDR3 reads TGCAGTGCTCTCGACGGGGGAGGGGTTGGGACGAATCGTCCCCAGCATTTT.